The present T cell receptor beta chain was sequenced within a study of cytomegalovirus exposure and HLA in healthy donors. Study-wide context: The study's early data release held some 85 million unique TCRs from HLA-typed donors. Study-wide results and limits: For most TCR sequences rarity was the rule, although some public TCRs occurred in many donors.

Primers: 60 Vbeta forward and 13 Jbeta reverse. The assay was immunoSEQ multiplex PCR, and TCRdb's table has in-frame clones only and misses some. The sample has 80,000 to 100,000 clones. About this clone itself: Its antigen is unidentified.

The CDR3 extends over 14 amino acids. V was clipped by 5 bases and J by 5 bases; unmatched bases: 6. Germline V gene sequence: CDR1 SGHTA, CDR2 FQGNSA. The origin of this receptor is a man between 50 and 59 years old in good health and CMV-seronegative. The V call is TRBV7-2, the J call TRBJ1-2; 9 bases align to TRBD1. The material sequenced was PBMCs. CDR3 coding DNA: TGTGCCAGCAGCGTTGGGACAGGGATTTATGGCTACACCTTC. It encodes CASSVGTGIYGYTF.